This T cell receptor (beta chain) was profiled in a study of T cell responses to AZD1222 COVID-19 vaccine. Libraries were prepared by immunoSEQ multiplex PCR; TCRdb keeps only in-frame clonotypes and omits some of them. The data contain some 130,000 clones, approximately 84% of them singletons. V lost 3 bases and J lost 5, with 20 bases in between. CDR1 and CDR2 from the germline V gene are MNHEY and SVGEGT. The CDR3 totals 17 residues. The J gene is TRBJ2-1, the V gene TRBV6-2 or TRBV6-3, with D tentatively TRBD1 (6 bases). The sample consisted of peripheral blood, taken on day 0 of AZD1222 vaccination. The TCR was taken from an adult in good health. The DNA of the CDR3 is TGTGCCAGCAGTTATTCGACGGGCCCTGGGGGCAACAATGAGCAGTTCTTC. Translation: CASSYSTGPGGNNEQFF.